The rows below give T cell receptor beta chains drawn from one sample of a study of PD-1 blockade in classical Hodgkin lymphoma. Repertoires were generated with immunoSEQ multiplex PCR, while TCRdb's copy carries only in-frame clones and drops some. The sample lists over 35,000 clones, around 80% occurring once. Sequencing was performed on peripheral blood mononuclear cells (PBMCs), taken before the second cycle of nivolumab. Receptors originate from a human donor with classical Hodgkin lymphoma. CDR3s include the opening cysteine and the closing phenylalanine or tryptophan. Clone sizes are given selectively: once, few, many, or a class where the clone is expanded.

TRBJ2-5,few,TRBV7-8,CASSLRRAYQETQYF
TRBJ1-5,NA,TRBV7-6,CASSSQAGQHNQPQHF
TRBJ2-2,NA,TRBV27,CASRLGGIGELFF
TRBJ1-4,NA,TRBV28,CASSPPDRVTEKLFF
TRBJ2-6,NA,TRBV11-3,CASSLVLSGANVLTF
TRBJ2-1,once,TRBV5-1,CASSFIRGESYNEQFF
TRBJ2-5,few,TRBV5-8,CASSPAGGARETQYF
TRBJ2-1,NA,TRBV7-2,CASSLNPGGTWEQFF
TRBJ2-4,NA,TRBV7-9,CASSQDGANWVIQYF
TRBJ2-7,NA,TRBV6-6,CASSFTYEQYF
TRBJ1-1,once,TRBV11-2,CASSLRSLQGSQTEAFF
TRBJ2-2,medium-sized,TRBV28,CASSPTSGNTGELFF
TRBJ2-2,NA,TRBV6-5,CVSSADRNTGELFF
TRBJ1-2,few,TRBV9,CASSVTTAGEDYYGYTF
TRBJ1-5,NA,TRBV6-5,CASRQGGNQPQHF
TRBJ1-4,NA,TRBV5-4,CASSAPGGKSEKLFF
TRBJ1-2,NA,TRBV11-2,CASSLVAFGAGRIGYTF
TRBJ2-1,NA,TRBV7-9,CASSKIVAGVYNEQFF
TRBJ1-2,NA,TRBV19,CASSISLGQGAGYGYTF
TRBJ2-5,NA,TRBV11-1,CASSRGGRETQYF
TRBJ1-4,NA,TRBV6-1,CASRRQGAGEKLFF
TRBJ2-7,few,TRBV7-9,CASSLPLGQRGGYEQYF
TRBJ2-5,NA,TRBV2,CASSGYRGAETQYF
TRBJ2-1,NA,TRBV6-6,CASSNSVHNEQFF
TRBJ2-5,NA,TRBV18,CASSPRRETQYF
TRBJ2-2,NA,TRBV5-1,CASSNGLAGQTGELFF
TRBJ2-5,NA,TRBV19,CASSVRGGETQYF
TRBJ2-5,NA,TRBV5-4,CASSLGGNQETQYF